This TCR beta chain was sequenced during a study of T cell responses to AZD1222 COVID-19 vaccine (dated by TCRdb to the early 2020s). Describing the broader study: AZD1222 recipients given second doses at about 4 weeks or at about 12 weeks were pooled, since spike-specific TCR depth and breadth were not found to differ between the two schedules. A total of 233 trial participants underwent TCR sequencing, of whom about 210 received two doses of AZD1222 and approximately 25 received two doses of the MenACWY control vaccine. Trial participants were enrolled by age into subgroups of 18-55, 56-69 and 70-plus years, and roughly 150, 30 and 60 TCR-sequenced participants, respectively, were included in these subgroups.

With regard to this clone: Its antigen is currently not known. No much larger clone is present one base from it, and per-base qualities are unavailable.

The CDR3 numbers 16 residues from cysteine through phenylalanine. Only the CDR3 DNA stays, 48 bases, in frame from base 1. V has 5 bases trimmed and J has 3 bases trimmed; junction bases matching no gene number 12. According to the germline V gene (reference sequence), CDR1 reads LNHDA and CDR2 reads SQIVND. The CDR3 regions of human TCRbeta chains were subjected to immunosequencing. As for the original processing: Repertoire TCRs were matched against a reference library of SARS-CoV-2-specific TCRs generated with the MIRA antigen-specificity platform. Breadth was defined as the fraction of unique TCRs that were SARS-CoV-2-associated. Depth was defined as the fraction of total T cells that were SARS-CoV-2-associated. Using the MIRA data, every spike-specific TCR was mapped to the spike region that the TCR reacted to and assigned to either a CD4 or a CD8 class. Log10-transformed breadth and depth values were compared by one-way ANOVA with Sidak's multiple comparisons tests. Here the immuneACCESS table is served through TCRdb, limited to in-frame sequences with V and J called. Missing clones are a known gap in these copies; in checked studies unresolved V genes cover under half, and the rest lacks a known reason. That table furnishes V, J and clone size, whereas the DNA furnished D and trimming. The sample yields 100,000 to 120,000 clones; roughly 87% were counted once. Approximately 3% of the sample is held by the ten biggest clonotypes.

Study-level results and caveats: No day 14 peak-response samples were available, so repertoires were characterized only after the peak T cell response. Participants were mostly white British, with more females than males. The authors suggested clonal diversity may have been underestimated. After two AZD1222 doses, both the breadth and the depth of spike-specific TCRs were significantly higher than at day 0 and than in MenACWY recipients. Only a handful of AZD1222 recipients were SARS-CoV-2 seropositive at baseline, limiting conclusions about previously exposed vaccinees. Reportedly, close to half of the unique spike-specific TCRs recognized epitopes lying outside the regions that are mutated in the B.1.351 and B.1.1.7 variants. The 56-69-year group was small, and its depth increase did not reach significance, likely because of low power. Vaccine-associated CD4 TCRs spanned the whole spike protein, with dominant responses in regions 160-218 and 743-854.

Interpreted using the paper, the time point label stands for: baseline before first vaccination. The vaccinee samples were drawn from two UK trials, COV001 and COV002, one of which was a single-blind randomized controlled phase 2/3 trial testing AZD1222 (ChAdOx1 nCoV-19) in healthy adults. Trial participant PBMC samples were collected at day 0 and day 28 after the second dose for TCRbeta chain sequencing. The input for sequencing was peripheral blood, taken on day 0 of AZD1222 vaccination. The source of this sequence is an adult in good health. The receptor chain draws on TRBV19 and TRBJ2-7, with 8 junctional bases fitting TRBD2. The CDR3 in this case is CASSSPKGSGVYEQYF. The nucleotides read TGTGCCAGTAGTTCCCCTAAGGGTAGCGGGGTCTACGAGCAGTACTTC.